Listed here is a single TCR beta chain. Its antigen is unidentified. This entry is derived from a study of CXCR3-negative and CXCR3-positive naive CD8 T cells. Turning to the study itself: Collectively, the libraries yielded 140 million or so TRB reads in total, at about 1.5 +/- 0.3 million per library.

A CD45RO-CCR7+CD27+CD95- profile was what naive CD8+ T cells displayed. Study-wide results and caveats: When CXCR3-positive naive cells were set against CXCR3-negative naive cells, the former had more hydrophobic TRB CDR3s.

UMI-labeled TRB cDNA libraries were prepared by 5' RACE. For each CDR3 protein, TCRdb gives one entry from its re-call of the 5' RACE reads, without DNA. This listing includes more than 100,000 distinct CDR3 sequences. This sequence originates from a human donor in good health. Some clones in this sample may be carry-over from other donors' samples. Specimen: naive CXCR3+ CD8+ T cells from blood. Subset in this sample: CD45RO-CCR7+CD27+CD95- naive CD8+ T cells expressing CXCR3 (TNR3+).

The CDR3 protein is CASSVAHSNQPQHF. The V call is TRBV2, the J call TRBJ1-5. This CDR3 has 14 residues. Germline CDR1 reads SNHLY; CDR2 reads FYNNEI.